These 32 T cell receptor beta chains were all obtained from the same sample, sequenced in a study of OX40 agonist ivuxolimab in advanced cancers. Preparation of the library involved the immunoSEQ multiplex PCR assay. In TCRdb, the immuneACCESS table is reduced to in-frame sequences with V and J assigned. These tables do not hold every clone; where another copy was compared, an unresolved V gene accounts for under half, and the others remain unexplained. For this sample the table gives about 48,000 clones, of which around 84% were detected only once. Of the sample, 7.5% to 10% falls within the top ten clones. The sequencing here drew on CD4+ or CD8+ T cells sorted from blood, taken in a trial of the OX40 agonist ivuxolimab. The source is an adult with an advanced solid tumor such as melanoma, head and neck, liver or kidney cancer.

V gene TRBV5-1 combines with J gene TRBJ2-1, with D possibly TRBD2 on 5 matching bases. Deletions cut 0 bases from V and 6 bases from J, with 13 bases between. The CDR3 is 15 amino acids. The germline V gene has CDR1 SGHRS and CDR2 YFSETQ. The CDR3 region is CASSLDSGLFNEQFF. The DNA of the CDR3 is TGCGCCAGCAGCTTGGACAGCGGACTGTTCAATGAGCAGTTCTTC.

The chain combines TRBV7-9 with TRBJ2-7, with TRBD2 matching 8 bases. V shed 5 bases and J 6 bases; nucleotides not matched to a gene: 6. The CDR3 sequence is 13 residues long. In germline, CDR1 is SEHNR, CDR2 FQNEAQ (reference sequence). CDR3 protein: CASSDNSGTEQYF. In nucleotides, the CDR3 is TGTGCCAGCAGCGATAATAGCGGGACCGAGCAGTACTTC.

The rearrangement uses TRBV23-1 and TRBJ2-7; D is unclear. TRBV23-1 is an open reading frame, and its role is uncertain. Trimming removed 7 bases at V and 5 bases at J, with 21 bases between. The CDR3 has 15 amino acids. CDR3 in DNA: TGCGCCAGCACTCCCACCCCTCTCCCCACCCACGAGCAGTACTTC. Translated: CASTPTPLPTHEQYF.

V usage is TRBV18 and J usage is TRBJ2-3, with D perhaps assigned TRBD1 or TRBD2 (5 bases each). CDR3 size: 14 residues. V lost 3 bases, J lost 4 bases, and 11 bases lay in between. Germline V gives CDR1 KGHSH, CDR2 LQKENI. The CDR3 region has the DNA TGTGCCAGCTCACCGGGACGGGGCGCAGATACGCAGTATTTT. This sequence encodes CASSPGRGADTQYF.

The chain couples TRBV5-1 to TRBJ1-2; 9 positions match TRBD1. Losses at the gene ends were 3 bases for V and 4 bases for J; bases not matched to a gene: 4. Germline V lookup: CDR1 SGHRS, CDR2 YFSETQ. This CDR3 spans 14 amino acids. The CDR3 loop is CASSSQGASYGYTF. As DNA, the CDR3 is TGCGCCAGCAGCTCACAGGGGGCCTCCTATGGCTACACCTTC.

The gene calls are TRBV6-1 and TRBJ2-7; the D is unclear. Germline CDR1 MNHNS, CDR2 SASEGT. This CDR3 contains 12 residues. The germline V and J ends were trimmed by 7 bases and 9 bases, with 16 bases remaining between them. CDR3 in amino acids: CASTERAGRQYF. In DNA, the CDR3 is TGTGCCAGCACCGAGCGCGCAGGACGGCAGTACTTC.

V and J are TRBV5-8 and TRBJ2-7; 8 bases line up with TRBD2. The CDR3 covers 17 residues. J gave up 2 bases and V 4 bases, and 14 bases lay outside the gene matches. The germline gives CDR1 SGHTS, CDR2 YDEGEE. The CDR3 is CASSPRGAGARTYEQYF. The CDR3 DNA reads TGTGCCAGCAGCCCGAGGGGAGCGGGAGCGCGGACCTACGAGCAGTACTTC.

The chain combines TRBV28 with TRBJ1-2; 7 nucleotides align to TRBD1. Germline loops: CDR1 MDHEN, CDR2 SYDVKM. V shed 8 bases and J 4 bases; nucleotides not matched to a gene: 4. CDR3 length: 12 residues. The chain's CDR3 is CASQQGFYGYTF. The CDR3 DNA reads TGTGCCAGCCAACAGGGGTTCTATGGCTACACCTTC.

A single count supports this clone. This chain connects TRBV5-1 to TRBJ2-3; D not resolved. Per the germline V gene, CDR1 is SGHRS and CDR2 is YFSETQ. Trimming removed 4 bases at V and 3 bases at J, with 3 bases between. This CDR3 contains 11 residues. In DNA form, the CDR3 reads TGCGCCAGCAGCGAAACAGATACGCAGTATTTT. Amino acids: CASSETDTQYF.

This clone has a single count. This chain connects TRBV10-3 to TRBJ2-5; TRBD2 matches 14 bases. The V gene's germline CDR1 is ENHRY and CDR2 SYGVKD. With V trimmed by 3 bases and J by 7 bases, 16 bases remained unmatched. CDR3 size: 19 residues. The CDR3 region is CAISDLIPGLAGEKGTQYF. CDR3 nucleotides: TGTGCCATCAGTGACCTAATCCCGGGACTAGCGGGAGAGAAGGGGACCCAGTACTTC.

The gene calls are TRBV2 and TRBJ2-3; a weak D match, TRBD2 (6 bases). The CDR3 has 14 residues. Germline lookup yields CDR1 SNHLY and CDR2 FYNNEI. V shed 1 base and J shed 5 bases, with 10 bases lying between them. CDR3 sequence reads: CASSEDGSGDTQYF. Here the CDR3 DNA reads TGTGCCAGCAGTGAAGACGGGAGTGGAGATACGCAGTATTTT.

The chain recombines TRBV6-1 with TRBJ2-3, with a tentative D call TRBD1 (5 bases). The V end was cut by 1 base, the J end by 2 bases, with 19 bases between. CDR1 MNHNS and CDR2 SASEGT come from the germline V gene. This CDR3 is built from 18 residues. CDR3 in DNA: TGTGCCAGCAGTGAAGAGAGGTGGACATCTCATTCCACAGATACGCAGTATTTT. Translated, it gives CASSEERWTSHSTDTQYF.

This clone has only one observation. The chain is built from TRBV19 and TRBJ1-1; TRBD1 matches 7 bases. The CDR3 spans 14 residues. V trimming: 3 bases; J trimming: 0 bases; junction bases outside the gene matches: 1. Germline CDR1 reads LNHDA; CDR2 reads SQIVND (reference sequence). The CDR3 coding sequence is TGTGCCAGTAGTATCCAGGGGGTGAACACTGAAGCTTTCTTT. This sequence encodes CASSIQGVNTEAFF.

V usage is TRBV6-1 and J usage is TRBJ2-5; D remains ambiguous. V gave up 7 bases and J gave up 2 bases, with 17 bases separating them. This CDR3 region has 15 residues. The germline V gene encodes CDR1 MNHNS and CDR2 SASEGT. CDR3 loop: CASTKWPVAQETQYF. CDR3 nucleotide sequence: TGTGCCAGCACCAAATGGCCCGTGGCTCAAGAGACCCAGTACTTC.

This CDR3 is CASSLEASRGEQYF. CDR3 in DNA: TGTGCCAGCAGCTTGGAGGCATCCCGAGGGGAGCAGTACTTC. The chain has TRBV5-5 and TRBJ2-7, with D perhaps matching TRBD2 (5 bases). Germline CDR1 SGHKS, CDR2 YYEKEE (reference sequence). With 0 bases removed from V and 7 bases from J, the gap between germline ends came to 14 bases. The CDR3 runs 14 residues.

This chain links TRBV6-6 with TRBJ2-1; 8 bases fit TRBD2. Germline assignment: CDR1 MNHNY and CDR2 SVGAGI (reference sequence). This CDR3 region has 16 residues. Germline trimming cut 7 bases from V and 5 bases from J; bases unmatched to any gene: 13. CDR3 residues: CASTRRGEDRDNEQFF. The CDR3 region has the DNA TGTGCCAGCACTAGGCGGGGGGAAGATCGCGACAATGAGCAGTTCTTC.

The chain carries TRBV11-3 and TRBJ2-1; 10 nucleotides agree with TRBD1. There are 15 residues in the CDR3. The V gene's germline CDR1 is SGHNT and CDR2 YENEEA. V lost 6 bases and J lost 9; bases outside the gene matches: 11. The CDR3 region has the DNA TGTGCCAGCAGGGTCTCCGGGACAGGGGAGGGTGAGCAGTTCTTC. Translated, it gives CASRVSGTGEGEQFF.

This chain connects TRBV7-9 to TRBJ2-5; 10 bases agree with TRBD2. This CDR3 spans 19 amino acids. Per germline, CDR1 SEHNR and CDR2 FQNEAQ (reference sequence). J was trimmed by 7 bases and V by 1 base; bases with no gene match: 18. This CDR3 reads CASSLERTGLAPRKRTQYF. The CDR3 nucleotides are TGTGCCAGCAGCTTAGAACGGACGGGACTAGCGCCGCGAAAGCGGACCCAGTACTTC.

The chain recombines TRBV28 with TRBJ2-1; 11 bases fit TRBD1. V trimming: 6 bases; J trimming: 9 bases; junction bases outside the gene matches: 10. The CDR3 is 15 residues long. Per germline, CDR1 MDHEN and CDR2 SYDVKM. Here the CDR3 reads CASSSYGQGAGEQFF. In nucleotides, the CDR3 is TGTGCCAGCAGCTCATACGGACAGGGGGCGGGTGAGCAGTTCTTC.

The CDR3 protein is CASRLGTVPYEQYF. The CDR3 region has the DNA TGTGCCAGCAGACTTGGGACAGTCCCCTACGAGCAGTACTTC. The J gene is TRBJ2-7, the V gene TRBV28; 7 nucleotides align to TRBD1. The V segment lost 6 bases and the J segment 2 bases; nucleotides outside the gene matches: 7. The CDR3 contains 14 residues. The V gene's germline CDR1 is MDHEN and CDR2 SYDVKM.

This clone turned up a few times. This rearrangement joins TRBV23-1 to TRBJ2-7; D uncertain. TRBV23-1 is an ORF; its function is uncertain. This CDR3 spans 11 amino acids. V dropped 4 bases and J dropped 7 bases, with 8 bases sitting between them. The CDR3 reads CASSLRKEQYF. The CDR3 DNA follows: TGCGCCAGCAGTCTGAGGAAAGAGCAGTACTTC.

The rearrangement uses TRBV19 and TRBJ1-1, with D uncertain. Germline CDR1 reads LNHDA; CDR2 reads SQIVND (reference sequence). Trimming left V 7 bases short and J 5 bases short, with 14 bases between. The length of the CDR3 is 13 residues. CDR3 coding DNA: TGTGCCAGTAACGTAGGTGTGGGAACTGAAGCTTTCTTT. Translation gives CASNVGVGTEAFF.

V and J are TRBV30 and TRBJ1-4; 7 bases agree with TRBD1. This CDR3 is built from 14 residues. Trimming cost V 2 bases and J 3 bases; bases outside gene matches: 3. Germline CDR1 reads GTSNPN; CDR2 reads SVGIG (reference sequence). The CDR3 DNA sequence: TGTGCCTGGAGTAGGGGGCTGGCTAATGAAAAACTGTTTTTT. Translating gives CAWSRGLANEKLFF.

The chain has TRBV30 and TRBJ2-3; D is possibly TRBD1 (7 bases). Deletions cut 0 bases from V and 6 bases from J, with 28 bases between. Per germline, CDR1 GTSNPN and CDR2 SVGIG (reference sequence). The CDR3 length is 19 residues. CDR3 protein: CAWSVRAGGRGAVLDTQYF. As DNA, the CDR3 is TGTGCCTGGAGTGTTCGGGCGGGCGGCAGGGGGGCCGTTCTGGATACGCAGTATTTT.

This clone has a single count. This chain connects TRBV6-5 to TRBJ2-6; D is possibly TRBD2 (6 bases). V gave up 4 bases and J gave up 4 bases, with 11 bases separating them. Germline CDR1 and CDR2: MNHEY and SVGAGI. The CDR3 runs to 15 residues. The CDR3 DNA reads TGTGCCAGCAGTTGGAGGGGATCCGGGGCCAACGTCCTGACTTTC. Residues: CASSWRGSGANVLTF.

This chain connects TRBV18 to TRBJ1-4; no definite D call. Germline values: CDR1 KGHSH, CDR2 LQKENI. Trimming pared 3 bases from V and 0 bases from J, leaving 14 bases between. The CDR3 runs 17 residues. CDR3 in amino acids: CASSPRQLLATNEKLFF. The DNA for the CDR3 is TGTGCCAGCTCACCTCGTCAGCTTCTTGCAACTAATGAAAAACTGTTTTTT.

The rearrangement links TRBV28 to TRBJ1-4; possibly TRBD1 for D (5 bases). V dropped 6 bases and J dropped 3 bases, with 17 bases sitting between them. This CDR3 comprises 16 residues. The V gene's germline CDR1 is MDHEN and CDR2 SYDVKM. DNA of the CDR3: TGTGCCAGCAGCGGGGGAGAGGCAAGATCTAATGAAAAACTGTTTTTT. Protein sequence: CASSGGEARSNEKLFF.

This CDR3 reads CASSVRTGTNTEAFF. The CDR3 DNA follows: TGTGCCAGCAGCGTGAGGACAGGAACGAACACTGAAGCTTTCTTT. The V and J genes are TRBV7-2 and TRBJ1-1; 7 positions agree with TRBD1. The CDR3 contains 15 residues. V lost 5 bases and J lost 1; bases outside the gene matches: 7. CDR1 is SGHTA, CDR2 FQGNSA, per germline.

This chain connects TRBV5-1 to TRBJ2-2; TRBD1 agrees at 7 bases. The junction had 4 bases not matched to a gene; V was cut back by 4 bases and J by 1 base. The CDR3 loop spans 15 amino acids. Germline V CDR1 and CDR2: SGHRS, YFSETQ. The CDR3 region is CASSLGQENTGELFF. CDR3 nucleotides: TGCGCCAGCAGCCTAGGACAGGAGAACACCGGGGAGCTGTTTTTT.

This chain joins TRBV4-1 and TRBJ2-1; 12 bases line up with TRBD2. The CDR3 runs to 16 residues. V lost 5 bases and J lost 4; bases outside the gene matches: 6. CDR1 is MGHRA, CDR2 YSYEKL, per germline. The CDR3 DNA follows: TGCGCCAGCAGCTTCAGGACTAGCGGGATTTACAATGAGCAGTTCTTC. Its protein is CASSFRTSGIYNEQFF.

The chain has TRBV19 and TRBJ2-2, with D perhaps TRBD2 (6 bases). Trimming stripped 6 bases from V and 7 bases from J, with 12 bases between. The length of the CDR3 is 13 residues. CDR1 is LNHDA, CDR2 SQIVND, per germline (reference sequence). In DNA, the CDR3 is TGTGCCAGTAGATTGGGACTTGGCGGGGAGCTGTTTTTT. It codes for CASRLGLGGELFF.

V and J are TRBV27 and TRBJ1-1; a weak D match, TRBD1 (5 bases). Trimming removed 8 bases at V and 1 base at J, with 14 bases between. The CDR3 sequence is 14 residues long. CDR1 is MNHEY and CDR2 is SMNVEV in the germline V gene (reference sequence). The CDR3 bases are TGTGCCAGCCGATCCCTTCAGGGGAACACTGAAGCTTTCTTT. Translated: CASRSLQGNTEAFF.